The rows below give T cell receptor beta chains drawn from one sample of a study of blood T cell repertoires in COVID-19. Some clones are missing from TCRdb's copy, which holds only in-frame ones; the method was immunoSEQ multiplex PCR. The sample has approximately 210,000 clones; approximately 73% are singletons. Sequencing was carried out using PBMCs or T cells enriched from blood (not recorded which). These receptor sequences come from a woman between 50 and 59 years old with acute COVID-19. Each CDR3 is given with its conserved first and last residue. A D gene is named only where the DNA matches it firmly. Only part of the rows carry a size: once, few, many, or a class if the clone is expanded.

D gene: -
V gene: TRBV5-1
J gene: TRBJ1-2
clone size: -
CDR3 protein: CASSLLTATSYGYTF
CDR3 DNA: TGCGCCAGCAGCTTGCTGACAGCCACGTCCTATGGCTACACCTTC

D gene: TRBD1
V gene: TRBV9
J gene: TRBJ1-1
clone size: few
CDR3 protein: CASSVALTGGLNTEAFF
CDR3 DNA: TGTGCCAGCAGCGTAGCTCTGACAGGGGGTTTGAACACTGAAGCTTTCTTT

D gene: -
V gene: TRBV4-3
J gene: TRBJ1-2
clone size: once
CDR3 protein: CASSPGYGYTF
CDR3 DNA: TGCGCCAGCAGTCCCGGGTATGGCTACACCTTC

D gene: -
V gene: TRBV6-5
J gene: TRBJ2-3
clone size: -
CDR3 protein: CASSFQADTDTQYF
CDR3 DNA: TGTGCCAGCAGTTTTCAAGCGGACACAGATACGCAGTATTTT

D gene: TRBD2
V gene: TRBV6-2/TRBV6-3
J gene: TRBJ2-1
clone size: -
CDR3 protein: CASSPHRGGGYNEQFF
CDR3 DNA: TGTGCCAGCAGTCCGCATCGGGGGGGAGGGTACAATGAGCAGTTCTTC

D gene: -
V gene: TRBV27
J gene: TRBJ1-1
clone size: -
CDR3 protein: CASRRTRRQLGNTEAFF
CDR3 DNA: TGTGCCAGCAGACGAACTCGCCGACAGTTGGGGAACACTGAAGCTTTCTTT

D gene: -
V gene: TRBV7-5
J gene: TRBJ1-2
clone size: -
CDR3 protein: CVRSLGCQGGGYTF
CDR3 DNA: TGTGTCAGAAGCTTAGGGTGCCAGGGGGGCGGCTACACCTTC

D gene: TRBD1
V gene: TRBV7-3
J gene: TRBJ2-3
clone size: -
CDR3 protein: CASSSQGPGADTQYF
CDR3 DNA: TGTGCCAGCAGCTCACAGGGGCCGGGCGCAGATACGCAGTATTTT

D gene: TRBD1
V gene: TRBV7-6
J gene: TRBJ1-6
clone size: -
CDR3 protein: CASSPQSGGVNSPLHF
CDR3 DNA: TGTGCCAGCAGCCCCCAATCAGGGGGCGTGAATTCACCCCTCCACTTT

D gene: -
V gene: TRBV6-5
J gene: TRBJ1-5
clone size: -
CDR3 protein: CASRDRVGQPQHF
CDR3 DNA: TGTGCCAGCAGGGACAGAGTGGGTCAGCCCCAGCATTTT

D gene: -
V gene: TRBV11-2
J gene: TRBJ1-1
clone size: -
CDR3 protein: CASSLVDSEAFF
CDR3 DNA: TGTGCCAGCAGCTTAGTGGACAGTGAAGCTTTCTTT

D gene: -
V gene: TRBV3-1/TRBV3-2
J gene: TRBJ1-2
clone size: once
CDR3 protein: CASSRYHQDPYGYTF
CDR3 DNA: TGTGCCAGCAGTCGATACCACCAGGATCCCTATGGCTACACCTTC

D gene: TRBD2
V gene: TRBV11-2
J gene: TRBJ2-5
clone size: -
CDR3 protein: CASSRLAQETQYF
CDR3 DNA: TGTGCCAGCAGCAGACTAGCGCAAGAGACCCAGTACTTC

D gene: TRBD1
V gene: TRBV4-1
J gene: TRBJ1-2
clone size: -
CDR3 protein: CASSQEGIGQGNYGYTF
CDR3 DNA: TGCGCCAGCAGCCAAGAGGGGATCGGACAGGGTAACTATGGCTACACCTTC

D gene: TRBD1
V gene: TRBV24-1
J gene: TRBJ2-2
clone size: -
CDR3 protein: CATSDSTGQTGELFF
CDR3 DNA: TGTGCCACCAGTGATTCGACAGGGCAAACCGGGGAGCTGTTTTTT

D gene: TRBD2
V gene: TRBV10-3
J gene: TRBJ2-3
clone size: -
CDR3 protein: CAISESLRGSTDTQYF
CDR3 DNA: TGTGCCATCAGTGAGTCTCTGCGGGGGAGCACAGATACGCAGTATTTT

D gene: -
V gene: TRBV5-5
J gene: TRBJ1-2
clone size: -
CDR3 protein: CASSSPGQLPYGYTF
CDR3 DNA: TGTGCCAGCAGCTCTCCCGGACAGCTACCTTATGGCTACACCTTC

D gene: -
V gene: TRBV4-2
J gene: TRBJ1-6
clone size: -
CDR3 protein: CASSQDLGQLNSPLHF
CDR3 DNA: TGTGCCAGCAGCCAAGATCTAGGACAGTTGAATTCACCCCTCCACTTT

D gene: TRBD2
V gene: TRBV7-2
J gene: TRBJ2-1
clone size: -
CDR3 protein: CASYRGGGAIYEQFF
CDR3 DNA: TGTGCCAGCTACCGGGGGGGCGGGGCCATTTATGAGCAGTTCTTC

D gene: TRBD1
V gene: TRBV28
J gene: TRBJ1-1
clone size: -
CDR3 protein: CASSPSGTGLNTEAFF
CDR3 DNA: TGTGCCAGCAGTCCATCCGGGACAGGATTGAACACTGAAGCTTTCTTT

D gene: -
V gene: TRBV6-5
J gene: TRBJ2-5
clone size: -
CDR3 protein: CASSYRRSARGGTQYF
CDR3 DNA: TGTGCCAGCAGTTACCGCCGCAGCGCCCGGGGAGGGACCCAGTACTTC

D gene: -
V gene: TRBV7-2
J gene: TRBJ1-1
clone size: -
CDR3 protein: CASRVSSNTEAFF
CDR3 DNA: TGTGCCAGCAGAGTGAGCTCTAACACTGAAGCTTTCTTT

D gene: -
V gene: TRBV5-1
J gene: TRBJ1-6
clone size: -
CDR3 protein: CASSLDYGGPSPLHF
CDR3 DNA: TGCGCCAGCAGCTTGGATTACGGGGGGCCGTCACCCCTCCACTTT